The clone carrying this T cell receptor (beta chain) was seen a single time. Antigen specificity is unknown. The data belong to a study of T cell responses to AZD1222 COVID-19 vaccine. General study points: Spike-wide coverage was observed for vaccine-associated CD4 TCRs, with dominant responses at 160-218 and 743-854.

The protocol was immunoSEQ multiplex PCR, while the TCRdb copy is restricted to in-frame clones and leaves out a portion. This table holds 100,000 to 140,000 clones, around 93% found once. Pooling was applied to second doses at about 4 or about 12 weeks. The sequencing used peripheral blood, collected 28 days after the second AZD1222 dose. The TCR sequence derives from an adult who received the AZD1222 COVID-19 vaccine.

The CDR3 region is CATSASDSNQPQHF. In DNA, the CDR3 is TGTGCCACCAGTGCTTCGGATAGCAATCAGCCCCAGCATTTT. V is TRBV24-1 and J is TRBJ1-5, with D unresolved. The CDR3 contains 14 residues. V shed 5 bases and J shed 0 bases, with 7 bases lying between them. The germline V gene encodes CDR1 KGHDR and CDR2 SFDVKD.